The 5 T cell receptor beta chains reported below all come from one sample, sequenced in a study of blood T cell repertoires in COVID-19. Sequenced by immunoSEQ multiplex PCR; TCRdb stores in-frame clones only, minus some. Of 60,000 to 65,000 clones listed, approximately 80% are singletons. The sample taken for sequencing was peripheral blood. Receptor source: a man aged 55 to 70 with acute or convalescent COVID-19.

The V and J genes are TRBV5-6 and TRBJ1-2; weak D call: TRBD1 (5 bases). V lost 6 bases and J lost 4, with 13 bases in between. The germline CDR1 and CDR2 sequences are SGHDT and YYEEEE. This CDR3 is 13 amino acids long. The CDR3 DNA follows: TGTGCCAGCAAGTTTCAGGGCTCCTATGGCTACACCTTC. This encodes CASKFQGSYGYTF.

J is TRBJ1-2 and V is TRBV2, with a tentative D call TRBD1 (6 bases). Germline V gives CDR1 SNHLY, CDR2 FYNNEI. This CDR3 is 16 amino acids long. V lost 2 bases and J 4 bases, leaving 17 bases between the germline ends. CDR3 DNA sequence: TGTGCCAGCAGTGAATACCTGGGGCTCAGGGGCTATGGCTACACCTTC. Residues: CASSEYLGLRGYGYTF.

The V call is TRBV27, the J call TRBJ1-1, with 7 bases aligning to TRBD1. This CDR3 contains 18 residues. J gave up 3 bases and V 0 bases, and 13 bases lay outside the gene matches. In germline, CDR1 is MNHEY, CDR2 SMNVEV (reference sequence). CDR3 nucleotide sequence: TGTGCCAGCAGTTTATCGGGCCTCGGACAGGTGGGATACACTGAAGCTTTCTTT. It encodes CASSLSGLGQVGYTEAFF.

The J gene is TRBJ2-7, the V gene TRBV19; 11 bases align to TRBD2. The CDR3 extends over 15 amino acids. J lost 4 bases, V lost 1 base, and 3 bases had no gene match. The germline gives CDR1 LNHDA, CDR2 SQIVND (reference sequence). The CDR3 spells CASSIALAGVYEQYF. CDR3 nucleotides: TGTGCCAGTAGTATAGCACTAGCGGGAGTATACGAGCAGTACTTC.

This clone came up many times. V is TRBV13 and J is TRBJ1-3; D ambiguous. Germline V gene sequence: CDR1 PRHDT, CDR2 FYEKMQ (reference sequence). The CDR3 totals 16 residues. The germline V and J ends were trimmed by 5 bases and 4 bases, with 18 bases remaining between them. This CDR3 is CASSHYSTTAGNTIYF. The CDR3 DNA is TGTGCCAGCAGCCATTACTCGACTACGGCCGGAAACACCATATATTTT.